These T cell receptor beta chains were read from a single sample in a study of cytomegalovirus exposure and HLA in healthy donors. Sequencing used immunoSEQ multiplex PCR; TCRdb keeps in-frame clones, though not all of them. This sample lists more than 100,000 clones; its ten largest clones have around 4%. Source material: PBMCs. Receptor source: a young man in good health and CMV-seronegative. Both conserved end residues are part of each CDR3. A D gene is named only where the DNA matches it firmly.

V gene,J gene,D gene,CDR3 DNA,CDR3 protein
TRBV11-2,TRBJ2-3,.,TGTGCCAGCAGCCCCTTACAGGGACGGAAAAGCACAGATACGCAGTATTTT,CASSPLQGRKSTDTQYF
TRBV19,TRBJ2-7,.,TGTGCCAGTAGTATAAAGGCGGGGTCGTCCTACGAGCAGTACTTC,CASSIKAGSSYEQYF
TRBV18,TRBJ1-2,.,TGTGCCAGCTCCCCGGTCGACAGCTCCGGTACGGGCTACACCTTC,CASSPVDSSGTGYTF
TRBV2,TRBJ1-2,.,TGTGCCAGCAGTGAAGGCAGTTCTAACTATGGCTACACCTTC,CASSEGSSNYGYTF
TRBV28,TRBJ1-3,.,TGTGCCAGCAGGGAGTCGACTGGAAACACCATATATTTT,CASRESTGNTIYF
TRBV6-1,TRBJ2-7,TRBD1,TGTGCCAGCAGGGTGGACGCCGGGACAGGGAACGAGCAGTACTTC,CASRVDAGTGNEQYF
TRBV10-1,TRBJ1-6,.,TGCGCCAGCAGTGAGGACTTTAATTCACCCCTCCACTTT,CASSEDFNSPLHF
TRBV5-1,TRBJ1-6,TRBD1,TGCGCCAGCAGCTTCACCGGGACAGGGCTATATTCACCCCTCCACTTT,CASSFTGTGLYSPLHF
TRBV6-5,TRBJ2-5,TRBD2,TGTGCCAGCCGCGTCGGGGGGGGGACCCAGTACTTC,CASRVGGGTQYF
TRBV6-5,TRBJ1-5,TRBD1,TGTGCCAGCAGTGGGACAGAGAATCAGCCCCAGCATTTT,CASSGTENQPQHF
TRBV27,TRBJ2-4,TRBD2,TGTGCCAGCAGCCCCCCGACTAGCGGAACCAAAAACATTCAGTACTTC,CASSPPTSGTKNIQYF
TRBV29-1,TRBJ2-7,TRBD1,TGCAGCGTTGAGGGCCCAGGGGGCTACGAGCAGTACTTC,CSVEGPGGYEQYF
TRBV28,TRBJ1-2,.,TGTGCCAGCAGTTTGGCGGAATTCTATGGCTACACCTTC,CASSLAEFYGYTF
TRBV6-1,TRBJ1-2,TRBD1,TGTGCCAGCACCCTCGACAGGGTCGGCTATGGCTACACCTTC,CASTLDRVGYGYTF
TRBV6-1,TRBJ1-3,TRBD1,TGTGCCAGCAGTGCCGGGACAGTTTTCTCTGGAAACACCATATATTTT,CASSAGTVFSGNTIYF
TRBV4-1,TRBJ1-2,TRBD1,TGCGCCAGCAGCCGTGCTGGACAGGGGGGTGGCTACACCTTC,CASSRAGQGGGYTF
TRBV7-8,TRBJ1-2,TRBD1,TGTGCCAGCAGCTCAGCTGGGACAGGGGGCGACTATGGCTACACCTTC,CASSSAGTGGDYGYTF
TRBV28,TRBJ2-1,.,TGTGCCAGCAGTTTACGGGGGGCGCTTAGGAATGAGCAGTTCTTC,CASSLRGALRNEQFF
TRBV7-8,TRBJ2-5,.,TGTGCCAGCAGCTTAGCCTCCGACACAGGAGAGACCCAGTACTTC,CASSLASDTGETQYF
TRBV9,TRBJ1-6,.,TGTGCCAGCAGCGTAGGAAGAAGGAGCTTTCGGGATAATTCACCCCTCCACTTT,CASSVGRRSFRDNSPLHF
TRBV15,TRBJ2-1,TRBD2,TGTGCCACCAGCAAAGTTAGCGGGGGGGTCTACTTAAGCTCCTACAATGAGCAGTTCTTC,CATSKVSGGVYLSSYNEQFF
TRBV30,TRBJ1-1,.,TGTGCCTGGAGTAAGGGGATGAACACTGAAGCTTTCTTT,CAWSKGMNTEAFF
TRBV7-9,TRBJ2-7,.,TGTGCCAGCAGCTCAGACGGGAGTCTCGAGCAGTACTTC,CASSSDGSLEQYF
TRBV6-5,TRBJ2-7,.,TGTGCCAGCAGTTATGAGGGGGTCGAGGAGCAGTACTTC,CASSYEGVEEQYF